These 8 T cell receptor beta chains originate from one sample sequenced in a study of Ad26.COV2.S vaccination and SARS-CoV-2 variants. Regarding treatment: 15 to 20 received Ad26.COV2.S at low or high dose, single or two shots; 5 received placebo; per-sample allocation not given. Day 63 after the first vaccine or placebo injection was the time point for sampling. The protocol was immunoSEQ multiplex PCR, while the TCRdb copy is restricted to in-frame clones and leaves out a portion. The table lists more than 300,000 clones, just over 85% of them singletons. The material sequenced was peripheral blood, taken in a trial of Ad26.COV2.S vaccine versus placebo. The origin of the receptors is a person between 18 and 60 years old who received the Ad26.COV2.S COVID-19 vaccine or a placebo.

V and J are TRBV9 and TRBJ2-7, with TRBD2 matching over 7 bases. Looked up from germline, CDR1 is SGDLS and CDR2 is YYNGEE. The CDR3 covers 15 residues. After removal of 3 bases from V and 2 bases from J, the junction contained 8 bases not matched to a gene. CDR3 in DNA: TGTGCCAGCAGCGCTGGGGGGGGGACGACCTACGAGCAGTACTTC. Residues: CASSAGGGTTYEQYF.

This chain links TRBV6-5 with TRBJ1-2, with TRBD1 identical over 9 bases. CDR3 length: 12 amino acids. The V gene end was trimmed by 7 bases and the J gene end by 6 bases; junction bases not matched to a gene: 3. Germline values: CDR1 MNHEY, CDR2 SVGAGI. The DNA of the CDR3 is TGTGCCAGCACCCGGACAGGGGATGGCTACACCTTC. This sequence encodes CASTRTGDGYTF.

The chain uses TRBV20-1 and TRBJ2-3; 8 positions match TRBD2. The CDR3 totals 14 residues. Looked up from germline, CDR1 is DFQATT and CDR2 is SNEGSKA (reference sequence). Unmatched junction bases numbered 10, after V lost 3 bases and J lost 8 bases. CDR3 region: CSASSRGGGGTQYF. The CDR3 DNA reads as TGCAGTGCTAGTTCACGGGGGGGCGGCGGTACGCAGTATTTT.

V and J are TRBV11-2 and TRBJ1-2, with unresolved D. This CDR3 has 13 residues. Germline V CDR1 and CDR2: SGHAT, FQNNGV. V lost 0 bases, J lost 4 bases, and 6 bases lay in between. In DNA, the CDR3 is TGTGCCAGCAGCTTAGAAGGACTCTATGGCTACACCTTC. This gives the protein CASSLEGLYGYTF.

The rearrangement links TRBV4-2 to TRBJ2-5; D unresolved. Per germline, CDR1 LGHNA and CDR2 YNFKEQ. The CDR3 is 17 amino acids. Between the trimmed V and J ends, which lost 0 bases and 2 bases, there was a span of 16 bases. The CDR3 DNA follows: TGTGCCAGCAGCCAAGATCAAAGGCGGAAGACGCAAGAGACCCAGTACTTC. Its protein product is CASSQDQRRKTQETQYF.

This clone was seen once. The chain uses TRBV24-1 and TRBJ2-7; 7 bases align to TRBD1. The CDR3 has 16 residues. In germline, CDR1 is KGHDR, CDR2 SFDVKD. The trim removed 8 bases at V and 2 bases at J, leaving 14 bases unmatched. In DNA, the CDR3 is TGTGCCACCAACTTCCCCCGGACAGGACTTACCTACGAGCAGTACTTC. It specifies CATNFPRTGLTYEQYF.

The chain uses TRBV2 and TRBJ1-2; D ambiguous. The CDR3 runs 12 residues. The germline V and J ends were trimmed by 2 bases and 2 bases, with 3 bases remaining between them. Germline CDR1 reads SNHLY; CDR2 reads FYNNEI. CDR3 loop: CASSELNYGYTF. The CDR3 region has the DNA TGTGCCAGCAGTGAACTAAACTATGGCTACACCTTC.

The gene calls are TRBV20-1 and TRBJ1-6; D is unresolved. V lost 3 bases to trimming and J lost 11 bases, with 20 bases between them. This CDR3 contains 15 residues. The V gene's germline CDR1 is DFQATT and CDR2 SNEGSKA (reference sequence). The CDR3 nucleotides read TGCAGTGCTAGTTCCCAGCCACCTAGTTCGACACCCCTCCACTTT. This codes for CSASSQPPSSTPLHF.